What follows is one T cell receptor (beta chain) and its context. Its antigen is currently unknown. Given a much more abundant clone one base away, this may be a read error. TCRdb passed the 5' RACE reads through MiXCR, listing each CDR3 protein once. Of around 50,000 distinct CDR3 sequences detected, approximately 27% appear once; the ten largest clones hold roughly 2.2%. Cells sorted as Tregs were CD4+, CD25+ and CD127-/low. Overall study results and limits: In terms of TCR gene usage, tumor memory CD4+ T cells clustered together with blood and lymph node memory CD4+ cells, as well as with lymph node naive CD4+ cells.

Germline CDR1 and CDR2: SQVTM and ANQGSEA. The CDR3 covers 11 residues. This clonotype was obtained from a female donor with breast cancer. The sample taken for sequencing was tumor-infiltrating Tregs sorted from the breast tumor. V is TRBV29-1 and J is TRBJ2-3; 13 positions agree with TRBD2. The CDR3 loop is CGGLAGNTQYF. The CDR3 DNA reads TGCGGGGGACTAGCGGGGAATACGCAGTATTTT.